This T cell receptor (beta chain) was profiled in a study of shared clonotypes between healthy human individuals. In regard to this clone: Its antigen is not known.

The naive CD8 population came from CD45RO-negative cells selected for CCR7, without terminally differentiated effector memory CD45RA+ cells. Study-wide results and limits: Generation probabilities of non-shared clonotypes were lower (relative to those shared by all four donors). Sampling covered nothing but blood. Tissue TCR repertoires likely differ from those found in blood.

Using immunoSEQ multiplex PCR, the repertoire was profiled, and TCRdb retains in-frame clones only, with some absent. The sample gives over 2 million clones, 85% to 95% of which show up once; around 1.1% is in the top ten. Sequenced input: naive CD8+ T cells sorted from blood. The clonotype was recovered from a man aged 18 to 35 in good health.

The CDR3 bases are TGTGCCAGCAGCCGCCGTACGACAGGGCAGGTCGGCTATGGCTACACCTTC. As protein: CASSRRTTGQVGYGYTF. The chain carries TRBV5-4 and TRBJ1-2, with TRBD1 matching over 7 bases. This CDR3 comprises 17 residues. From germline, CDR1 is SGHNT and CDR2 YYREEE (reference sequence). The junction had 16 bases not matched to a gene; V was cut back by 4 bases and J by 4 bases.